The T cell receptor beta chain under discussion was sequenced for a study of identifying expanded T cells in peripheral blood. Study findings and constraints: Roughly two-week clone count variance significantly increased as total template count grew. Over approximately two and four weeks, about 15 and 19 clones changed, versus around 1.3 between replicates.

Germline CDR1 reads GTSNPN; CDR2 reads SVGIG (reference sequence). CDR3 length: 13 residues. V was clipped by 2 bases and J by 9 bases, with 13 bases between them. No infections or other immune events were documented during collection. In this sample, this clone turned up a few times. Its antigen is undetermined. Profiled with immunoSEQ multiplex PCR; TCRdb holds only in-frame clones, not every one. Found here are tens of thousands of clones, 88% of them singletons; the top ten hold approximately 6%. The chain links TRBV30 to TRBJ2-2, with a weak D call TRBD1 (5 bases). This TCR was sampled from a person aged 18-70 years in good health. The sequencing sample was made of blood. DNA of the CDR3: TGTGCCTGGAGTACCCAGGGTCCGCGGGAGCTGTTTTTT. Protein product: CAWSTQGPRELFF.